Listed below are T cell receptor beta chains from one sample, sequenced in a study of response to subunit inactivated influenza vaccine. One entry per CDR3 protein results from TCRdb running MiXCR on the RT-PCR reads. The table lists around 600,000 distinct CDR3 sequences, 11% of them singletons, with 9.5% to 12% in the top ten. The same data also contributed to another study, on T cells expressing NK-cell markers.

The sequenced sample was PBMCs from blood, obtained on the day of vaccination. The receptor source for this set is a man aged 45-60 years who received an inactivated influenza vaccine. Each CDR3 is given with its conserved first and last residue. A D gene is named only where the DNA matches it firmly. Clone size is given for some rows only: seen once, a few or many times, or a class if the clone is expanded.

D gene: TRBD1
V gene: TRBV5-1
clone size: few
J gene: TRBJ2-2
CDR3 length: 15
CDR3 protein: CASSIGTEPRGELFF
CDR3 DNA: TGCGCCAGCAGCATCGGGACAGAGCCCAGGGGGGAGCTGTTTTTT

D gene: .
V gene: TRBV20-1
clone size: few
J gene: TRBJ1-5
CDR3 length: 16
CDR3 protein: CSASGTLSGTAQPQHF
CDR3 DNA: TGCAGTGCTAGCGGCACGTTGTCAGGGACGGCACAGCCCCAGCATTTT

D gene: TRBD1
V gene: TRBV29-1
clone size: few
J gene: TRBJ2-1
CDR3 length: 15
CDR3 protein: CSASRTGGSYNEQFF
CDR3 DNA: TGCAGCGCCTCAAGAACAGGGGGATCCTACAATGAGCAGTTCTTC

D gene: .
V gene: TRBV25-1
clone size: .
J gene: TRBJ2-1
CDR3 length: 15
CDR3 protein: CASSEAFRTYNEQFF
CDR3 DNA: TGTGCCAGCAGTGAGGCTTTTCGAACCTACAATGAGCAGTTCTTC

D gene: .
V gene: TRBV5-4
clone size: .
J gene: TRBJ2-1
CDR3 length: 16
CDR3 protein: CASSFKTGLTYNEQFF
CDR3 DNA: TGTGCCAGCAGCTTCAAAACAGGGTTAACCTACAATGAGCAGTTCTTC

D gene: .
V gene: TRBV5-1
clone size: few
J gene: TRBJ2-2
CDR3 length: 14
CDR3 protein: CASSPGEVTGELFF
CDR3 DNA: TGCGCCAGCAGCCCGGGGGAGGTGACCGGGGAGCTGTTTTTT

D gene: .
V gene: TRBV29-1
clone size: many
J gene: TRBJ2-3
CDR3 length: 15
CDR3 protein: CSVGNQGGLQDTQYF
CDR3 DNA: TGCAGCGTTGGAAACCAGGGGGGACTACAAGATACGCAGTATTTT

D gene: .
V gene: TRBV6-5
clone size: many
J gene: TRBJ1-4
CDR3 length: 16
CDR3 protein: CASSYSTGNRNEKLFF
CDR3 DNA: TGTGCCAGCAGTTACTCGACGGGCAACCGAAATGAAAAACTGTTTTTT

D gene: TRBD2
V gene: TRBV9
clone size: .
J gene: TRBJ2-7
CDR3 length: 23
CDR3 protein: CASSVEAPPGIGLAGSGRVEQYF
CDR3 DNA: TGTGCCAGCAGCGTAGAAGCCCCCCCGGGGATCGGACTAGCGGGAAGCGGTAGGGTTGAGCAGTACTTC

D gene: TRBD1
V gene: TRBV30
clone size: few
J gene: TRBJ1-1
CDR3 length: 13
CDR3 protein: CAWWRQGATEAFF
CDR3 DNA: TGTGCCTGGTGGAGACAGGGGGCCACTGAAGCTTTCTTT

D gene: .
V gene: TRBV5-1
clone size: few
J gene: TRBJ2-7
CDR3 length: 14
CDR3 protein: CASRPSLSGYEQYF
CDR3 DNA: TGCGCCAGCAGGCCGAGCCTTTCGGGTTACGAGCAGTACTTC

D gene: TRBD1
V gene: TRBV12-3/TRBV12-4
clone size: many
J gene: TRBJ1-4
CDR3 length: 14
CDR3 protein: CASSFGTGYEKLFF
CDR3 DNA: TGTGCCAGCAGTTTTGGGACAGGGTATGAAAAACTGTTTTTT

D gene: TRBD2
V gene: TRBV7-9
clone size: few
J gene: TRBJ2-7
CDR3 length: 13
CDR3 protein: CASGLAGRYEQYF
CDR3 DNA: TGTGCCAGCGGGCTAGCGGGGAGGTACGAGCAGTACTTC

D gene: .
V gene: TRBV20-1
clone size: .
J gene: TRBJ2-1
CDR3 length: 15
CDR3 protein: CSASSMAGSRDEQFF
CDR3 DNA: TGCAGTGCATCTAGTATGGCAGGGAGTAGAGATGAGCAGTTCTTC

D gene: TRBD1
V gene: TRBV3-1
clone size: many
J gene: TRBJ2-7
CDR3 length: 14
CDR3 protein: CASSLGTGKDEQYF
CDR3 DNA: TGTGCCAGCAGCCTCGGGACAGGGAAGGACGAGCAGTACTTC

D gene: TRBD2
V gene: TRBV20-1
clone size: .
J gene: TRBJ2-5
CDR3 length: 18
CDR3 protein: CSARDAMKAGDNQETQYF
CDR3 DNA: TGCAGTGCTAGAGATGCAATGAAAGCGGGGGACAACCAAGAGACCCAGTACTTC

D gene: .
V gene: TRBV10-3
clone size: few
J gene: TRBJ1-1
CDR3 length: 13
CDR3 protein: CAISLAENTEAFF
CDR3 DNA: TGTGCCATCAGTCTGGCAGAGAACACTGAAGCTTTCTTT

D gene: .
V gene: TRBV24-1
clone size: .
J gene: TRBJ2-7
CDR3 length: 15
CDR3 protein: CATSDRDGSSYEQYF
CDR3 DNA: TGTGCCACCAGTGATAGGGACGGAAGCTCCTACGAGCAGTACTTC

D gene: TRBD2
V gene: TRBV29-1
clone size: few
J gene: TRBJ2-3
CDR3 length: 16
CDR3 protein: CSVERRLAGGADTQYF
CDR3 DNA: TGCAGCGTTGAAAGGCGACTAGCGGGGGGTGCAGATACGCAGTATTTT

D gene: TRBD1
V gene: TRBV11-2
clone size: few
J gene: TRBJ2-1
CDR3 length: 16
CDR3 protein: CASSFMDRALRNEQFF
CDR3 DNA: TGTGCCAGCAGCTTTATGGACAGGGCTTTGCGAAATGAGCAGTTCTTC

D gene: .
V gene: TRBV27
clone size: few
J gene: TRBJ2-1
CDR3 length: 16
CDR3 protein: CASSLSIVSSYNEQFF
CDR3 DNA: TGTGCCAGCAGTTTATCAATTGTTAGCTCCTACAATGAGCAGTTCTTC

D gene: .
V gene: TRBV20-1
clone size: .
J gene: TRBJ2-2
CDR3 length: 14
CDR3 protein: CSAREQGNTGELFF
CDR3 DNA: TGCAGTGCTAGAGAACAGGGTAACACCGGGGAGCTGTTTTTT

D gene: .
V gene: TRBV7-8
clone size: .
J gene: TRBJ2-7
CDR3 length: 15
CDR3 protein: CASSLDFPSSYEQYF
CDR3 DNA: TGTGCCAGCAGCCTGGACTTCCCCAGCTCCTACGAGCAGTACTTC

D gene: .
V gene: TRBV6-5
clone size: .
J gene: TRBJ2-3
CDR3 length: 15
CDR3 protein: CASSYTRESTDTQYF
CDR3 DNA: TGTGCCAGCAGTTATACAAGGGAGAGCACAGATACGCAGTATTTT

D gene: .
V gene: TRBV18
clone size: few
J gene: TRBJ1-5
CDR3 length: 12
CDR3 protein: CASSSSRAPQHF
CDR3 DNA: TGTGCCAGCTCATCCTCCCGGGCGCCCCAGCATTTT

D gene: .
V gene: TRBV29-1
clone size: .
J gene: TRBJ2-7
CDR3 length: 15
CDR3 protein: CSVAKGSDPSYEQYF
CDR3 DNA: TGCAGCGTTGCAAAGGGGAGCGATCCTTCCTACGAGCAGTACTTC

D gene: TRBD1
V gene: TRBV12-3/TRBV12-4
clone size: .
J gene: TRBJ2-1
CDR3 length: 13
CDR3 protein: CASSGGQGTEQFF
CDR3 DNA: TGTGCCAGCAGTGGGGGACAGGGTACGGAGCAGTTCTTC

D gene: .
V gene: TRBV7-2
clone size: .
J gene: TRBJ1-1
CDR3 length: 16
CDR3 protein: CASSLGTGLMNTEAFF
CDR3 DNA: TGTGCCAGCAGCTTGGGAACAGGGCTCATGAACACTGAAGCTTTCTTT

D gene: .
V gene: TRBV5-1
clone size: few
J gene: TRBJ2-5
CDR3 length: 14
CDR3 protein: CASTFFSNDPTQYF
CDR3 DNA: TGCGCCAGCACCTTTTTCAGTAACGATCCGACCCAGTACTTC

D gene: .
V gene: TRBV29-1
clone size: few
J gene: TRBJ1-2
CDR3 length: 13
CDR3 protein: CSVEGGAYYGYTF
CDR3 DNA: TGCAGCGTTGAAGGGGGGGCCTACTATGGCTACACCTTC

D gene: TRBD2
V gene: TRBV4-2
clone size: .
J gene: TRBJ2-1
CDR3 length: 17
CDR3 protein: CASSQGALAGGGNEQFF
CDR3 DNA: TGTGCCAGCAGCCAAGGAGCACTAGCGGGAGGGGGGAATGAGCAGTTCTTC

D gene: .
V gene: TRBV14
clone size: .
J gene: TRBJ1-6
CDR3 length: 15
CDR3 protein: CASSHQGGYNSPLHF
CDR3 DNA: TGTGCCAGCAGCCACCAGGGCGGTTATAATTCACCCCTCCACTTT

D gene: TRBD2
V gene: TRBV20-1
clone size: few
J gene: TRBJ2-7
CDR3 length: 13
CDR3 protein: CSAEAGRSYEQYF
CDR3 DNA: TGCAGTGCCGAAGCGGGACGATCCTACGAGCAGTACTTC

D gene: .
V gene: TRBV9
clone size: .
J gene: TRBJ1-3
CDR3 length: 16
CDR3 protein: CASSVASAGPGNTIYF
CDR3 DNA: TGTGCCAGCAGCGTAGCTTCCGCAGGTCCCGGAAACACCATATATTTT

D gene: .
V gene: TRBV15
clone size: few
J gene: TRBJ2-1
CDR3 length: 14
CDR3 protein: CATSFTGSYNEQFF
CDR3 DNA: TGTGCCACCAGTTTTACGGGGAGCTACAATGAGCAGTTCTTC

D gene: .
V gene: TRBV12-3/TRBV12-4
clone size: .
J gene: TRBJ2-1
CDR3 length: 16
CDR3 protein: CASSFLKGFKYNEQFF
CDR3 DNA: TGTGCCAGCAGTTTTCTGAAGGGGTTTAAATACAATGAGCAGTTCTTC

D gene: TRBD1
V gene: TRBV5-1
clone size: few
J gene: TRBJ2-2
CDR3 length: 16
CDR3 protein: CASSRYRGENTGELFF
CDR3 DNA: TGCGCCAGCAGCCGTTACAGGGGGGAGAACACCGGGGAGCTGTTTTTT

D gene: TRBD2
V gene: TRBV4-3
clone size: .
J gene: TRBJ2-1
CDR3 length: 15
CDR3 protein: CASSQEGLAIGEQFF
CDR3 DNA: TGCGCCAGCAGCCAAGAAGGACTAGCGATCGGTGAGCAGTTCTTC

D gene: TRBD1
V gene: TRBV5-5
clone size: .
J gene: TRBJ1-5
CDR3 length: 17
CDR3 protein: CASSLGTGHLSNQPQHF
CDR3 DNA: TGTGCCAGCAGCTTGGGGACAGGGCATCTTAGCAATCAGCCCCAGCATTTT

D gene: .
V gene: TRBV30
clone size: .
J gene: TRBJ2-1
CDR3 length: 14
CDR3 protein: CAWSVPSMGNEQFF
CDR3 DNA: TGTGCCTGGAGTGTACCTAGCATGGGCAATGAGCAGTTCTTC

D gene: .
V gene: TRBV6-1
clone size: many
J gene: TRBJ1-2
CDR3 length: 13
CDR3 protein: CASSPFLNYGYTF
CDR3 DNA: TGTGCCAGCAGTCCTTTTCTTAACTATGGCTACACCTTC

D gene: .
V gene: TRBV3-1
clone size: .
J gene: TRBJ2-5
CDR3 length: 13
CDR3 protein: CASSRDSGKTQYF
CDR3 DNA: TGTGCCAGCAGCCGGGACTCCGGGAAGACCCAGTACTTC

D gene: .
V gene: TRBV12-3/TRBV12-4
clone size: many
J gene: TRBJ2-7
CDR3 length: 12
CDR3 protein: CASSLIGSEQYF
CDR3 DNA: TGTGCCAGCAGTTTGATAGGGAGCGAGCAGTACTTC